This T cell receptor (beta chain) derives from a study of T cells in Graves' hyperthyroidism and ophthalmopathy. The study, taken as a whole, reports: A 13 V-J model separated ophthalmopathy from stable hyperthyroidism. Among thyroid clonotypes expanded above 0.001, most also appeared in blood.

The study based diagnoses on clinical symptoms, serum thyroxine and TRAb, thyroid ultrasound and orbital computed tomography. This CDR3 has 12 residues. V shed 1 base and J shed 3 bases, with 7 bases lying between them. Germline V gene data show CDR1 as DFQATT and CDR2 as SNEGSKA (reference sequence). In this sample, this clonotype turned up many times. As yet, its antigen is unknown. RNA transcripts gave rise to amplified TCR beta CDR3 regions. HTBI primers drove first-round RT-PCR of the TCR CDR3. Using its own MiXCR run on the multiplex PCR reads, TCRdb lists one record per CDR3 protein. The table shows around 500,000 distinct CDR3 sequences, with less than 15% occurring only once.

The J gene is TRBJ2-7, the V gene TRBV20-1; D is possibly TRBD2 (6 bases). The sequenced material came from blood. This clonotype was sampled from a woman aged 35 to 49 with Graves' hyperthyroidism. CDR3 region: CSARVGGYEQYF. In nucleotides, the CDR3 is TGCAGTGCTAGAGTGGGGGGCTACGAGCAGTACTTC.